These 15 T cell receptor beta chains were sequenced from one sample in a study of PD-1 blockade in classical Hodgkin lymphoma. Sequencing used immunoSEQ multiplex PCR; TCRdb keeps in-frame clones, though not all of them. The table records more than 90,000 clones, roughly 76% of them present only once. Relapse after autologous stem cell transplantation occurred in every patient, and brentuximab vedotin exposure varied. The sample consisted of peripheral blood mononuclear cells (PBMCs), taken before the second cycle of nivolumab. The receptors stem from a human donor with classical Hodgkin lymphoma.

The chain couples TRBV5-3 to TRBJ2-2, with 12 bases matching TRBD2. TRBV5-3 qualifies as an ORF whose function is uncertain. V gave up 4 bases and J gave up 4 bases; unmatched junction bases: 8. CDR3 length: 17 amino acids. CDR3 region: CARSPRLAGAGTGELFF. For the CDR3, the DNA is TGTGCCAGAAGCCCAAGACTAGCGGGAGCGGGCACCGGGGAGCTGTTTTTT.

The chain couples TRBV19 to TRBJ2-7; 9 bases are shared with TRBD2. The CDR3 covers 16 residues. After removal of 5 bases from V and 6 bases from J, the junction contained 14 bases not matched to a gene. The germline gives CDR1 LNHDA, CDR2 SQIVND (reference sequence). The CDR3 region is CASSPLGASGNVEQYF. The CDR3 DNA reads TGTGCCAGTAGTCCCCTTGGGGCTAGCGGGAATGTCGAGCAGTACTTC.

The chain has TRBV19 and TRBJ1-4, with no clear D. V lost 9 bases and J 11 bases, leaving 19 bases between the germline ends. This CDR3 spans 13 amino acids. CDR1 is LNHDA, CDR2 SQIVND, per germline (reference sequence). CDR3 amino acids: CASRVGANGKLFF. CDR3 nucleotides: TGTGCCAGCCGGGTCGGAGCAAATGGTAAACTGTTTTTT.

The CDR3 DNA follows: TGTGCCAGCGCGCGGGTGTGGGACACTGAAGCTTTCTTT. Its translation: CASARVWDTEAFF. The genes are TRBV6-1 and TRBJ1-1; D gene ambiguous. Germline loops: CDR1 MNHNS, CDR2 SASEGT. The CDR3 runs to 13 residues. Trimming cost V 8 bases and J 3 bases, with 13 bases left between them.

The V gene is TRBV10-3, the J gene TRBJ2-3, with D perhaps assigned TRBD1 or TRBD2 (5 bases each). Trimming removed 3 bases at V and 5 bases at J, with 15 bases between. Per germline, CDR1 ENHRY and CDR2 SYGVKD. This CDR3 is 15 amino acids long. The CDR3 nucleotides are TGTGCCATCAGTGACAGGGCAGGGACGGTAGATACGCAGTATTTT. It codes for CAISDRAGTVDTQYF.

V and J are TRBV15 and TRBJ2-1; 12 positions agree with TRBD2. CDR1 is LNHNV, CDR2 YYDKDF, per germline (reference sequence). This CDR3 contains 16 residues. Trimming removed 5 bases from V and 4 bases from J; junction bases left unmatched: 6. CDR3 protein: CATSGDGTSGYNEQFF. The CDR3 nucleotides are TGTGCCACCAGCGGCGATGGGACTAGCGGGTACAATGAGCAGTTCTTC.

This clone came up a few times. The chain has TRBV28 and TRBJ1-1, with a weak D call TRBD1 (6 bases). V was pared by 3 bases and J by 0 bases, with 23 bases between. CDR1 and CDR2 from the germline V gene are MDHEN and SYDVKM. The length of the CDR3 is 19 residues. The CDR3 region is CASSFREAGVVGLNTEAFF. The CDR3 DNA is TGTGCCAGCAGTTTCCGGGAGGCAGGGGTTGTAGGGCTGAACACTGAAGCTTTCTTT.

The chain joins TRBV5-6 to TRBJ2-7, with D perhaps matching TRBD1 (6 bases). The CDR3 sequence is 15 residues long. Trimming took 4 bases from V and 3 from J, leaving 17 bases between them. The germline gives CDR1 SGHDT, CDR2 YYEEEE. CDR3 residues: CASSPSWTDYYEQYF. The DNA of the CDR3 is TGTGCCAGCAGCCCTTCCTGGACAGACTACTACGAGCAGTACTTC. Looking up the rest from reference TRBV5-6 and TRBJ2-7 gives the full variable domain: DAGVTQSPTHLIKTRGQQVTLRCSPKSGHDTVSWYQQALGQGPQFIFQYYEEEERQRGNFPDRFSGHQFPNYSSELNVNALLLGDSALYLCASSPSWTDYYEQYFGPGTRLTVT.

This rearrangement joins TRBV25-1 to TRBJ2-3; tentatively, D is TRBD2 (6 bases). The CDR3 covers 15 residues. Germline assignment: CDR1 MGHDK and CDR2 SYGVNS. V was pared by 3 bases and J by 0 bases, with 10 bases between. CDR3 sequence: CASSDQRVSTDTQYF. In nucleotides, the CDR3 is TGTGCCAGCAGTGATCAGCGGGTTAGCACAGATACGCAGTATTTT.

The chain combines TRBV2 with TRBJ1-5, with TRBD1 matching over 7 bases. After removal of 4 bases from V and 3 bases from J, the junction contained 3 bases not matched to a gene. The CDR3 sequence is 14 residues long. Germline-derived CDR1 and CDR2 are SNHLY and FYNNEI. This CDR3 reads CASSVGQFNQPQHF. The CDR3 DNA sequence: TGTGCCAGCAGTGTGGGACAGTTCAATCAGCCCCAGCATTTT.

The rearrangement joins TRBV7-2 to TRBJ2-7, with 11 bases aligning to TRBD2. The ends lost 5 bases at V and 5 bases at J; junction bases unmatched: 5. The CDR3 contains 14 residues. Germline-derived CDR1 and CDR2 are SGHTA and FQGNSA. The CDR3 sequence is CASSLVAGGDEQYF. In nucleotides, the CDR3 is TGTGCCAGCAGCCTTGTAGCGGGAGGGGACGAGCAGTACTTC.

The chain combines TRBV11-2 with TRBJ2-1; a possible D gene is TRBD1 (5 bases). The germline CDR1 and CDR2 sequences are SGHAT and FQNNGV. V was pared by 2 bases and J by 7 bases, with 15 bases between. The CDR3 is 15 residues long. In nucleotides, the CDR3 is TGTGCCAGCAGCTTATTGGTTCAGGGTTCGAATGAGCAGTTCTTC. It codes for CASSLLVQGSNEQFF.

This clone was observed a handful of times. The chain combines TRBV11-3 with TRBJ2-2; D perhaps matches TRBD2 (6 bases). The V gene lost 1 base and the J gene lost 6 bases, with 12 bases spanning the gap. Germline-derived CDR1 and CDR2 are SGHNT and YENEEA. The CDR3 is 15 residues long. The CDR3 DNA reads TGTGCCAGCAGCTTAGGCGGAATAGCGGCCGGGGAGCTGTTTTTT. This encodes CASSLGGIAAGELFF.

The gene calls are TRBV19 and TRBJ1-1; D is unclear. Germline CDR1 reads LNHDA; CDR2 reads SQIVND (reference sequence). The V end lost 5 bases, the J end lost 2 bases, and 18 bases lay between the germline ends. This CDR3 is built from 16 residues. CDR3 DNA: TGTGCCAGTAGTGGCCAAACCCCATCTGCTAACACTGAAGCTTTCTTT. Protein product: CASSGQTPSANTEAFF.

As DNA, the CDR3 is TGTGCCAGCAGCCGCACTAGCGGGATGCACGAGACCCAGTACTTC. Its translation: CASSRTSGMHETQYF. The V gene is TRBV7-9, the J gene TRBJ2-5, with 10 bases aligning to TRBD2. This CDR3 region has 15 residues. Germline V gene data show CDR1 as SEHNR and CDR2 as FQNEAQ (reference sequence). V lost 5 bases to trimming and J lost 5 bases; unmatched junction nucleotides: 8.